A single T cell receptor beta chain is shown here with its context. Time point defined: peripheral blood 6 weeks after treatment start. Sample contribution per patient ranged from 1 to 8, covering pretreatment and on-treatment. TCRdb keeps only in-frame clones here, not all; method: immunoSEQ multiplex PCR. This sample has about 43,000 clones, with about 83% found just once. V was trimmed by 4 bases and J by 3 bases, leaving 11 bases between them. This CDR3 has 13 residues. Germline V gives CDR1 SGHNT, CDR2 YYREEE (reference sequence). This entry is derived from a study of PD-L1 blockade in urothelial cancer. Study overall: Prior regimens of chemotherapy numbered 0 to 3 per patient. Median T cell yield per blood sample was about 140,000 cells.

The sequence was obtained from a man between 60 and 70 years old with urothelial cancer. The rearrangement uses TRBV5-4 and TRBJ2-7; D might be TRBD1 (6 bases). Source: PBMCs, taken around atezolizumab (anti-PD-L1) treatment. The CDR3 nucleotides are TGTGCCAGCAGCCTGCGGACAGACTACGAGCAGTACTTC. Its translation: CASSLRTDYEQYF.